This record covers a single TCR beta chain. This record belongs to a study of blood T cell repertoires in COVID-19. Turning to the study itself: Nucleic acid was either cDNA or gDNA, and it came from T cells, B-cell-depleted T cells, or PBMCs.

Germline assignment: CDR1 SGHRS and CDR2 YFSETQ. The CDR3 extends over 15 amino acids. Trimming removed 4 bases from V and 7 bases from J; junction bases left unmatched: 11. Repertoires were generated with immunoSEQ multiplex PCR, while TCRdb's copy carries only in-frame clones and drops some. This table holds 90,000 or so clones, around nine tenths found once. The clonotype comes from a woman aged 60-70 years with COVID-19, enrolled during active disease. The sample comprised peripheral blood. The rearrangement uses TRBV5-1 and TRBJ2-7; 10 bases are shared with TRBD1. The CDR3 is CASSPRDRGQGEQYF. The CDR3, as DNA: TGCGCCAGCAGCCCCCGGGACAGGGGTCAAGGGGAGCAGTACTTC.